A single T cell receptor (beta chain) is shown here with its context. This sample was taken from a study of control samples from healthy donors and cancer patients. Data came from immunoSEQ multiplex PCR; TCRdb stores just in-frame clones and leaves some out. The data show 120,000 or so clones, with 87% seen just once and approximately 2.9% held by the top ten. The CDR3 runs to 14 residues. Germline trimming cut 4 bases from V and 2 bases from J; bases unmatched to any gene: 3. CDR1 is SGDLS, CDR2 YYNGEE, per germline. The specimen was blood. This clonotype originated in a man aged 60 to 69 in good health. The J gene is TRBJ1-2, the V gene TRBV9, with 9 bases identical to TRBD1. The CDR3 DNA follows: TGTGCCAGCAGCAGGACAGGGGCGAACTATGGCTACACCTTC. Protein sequence: CASSRTGANYGYTF.